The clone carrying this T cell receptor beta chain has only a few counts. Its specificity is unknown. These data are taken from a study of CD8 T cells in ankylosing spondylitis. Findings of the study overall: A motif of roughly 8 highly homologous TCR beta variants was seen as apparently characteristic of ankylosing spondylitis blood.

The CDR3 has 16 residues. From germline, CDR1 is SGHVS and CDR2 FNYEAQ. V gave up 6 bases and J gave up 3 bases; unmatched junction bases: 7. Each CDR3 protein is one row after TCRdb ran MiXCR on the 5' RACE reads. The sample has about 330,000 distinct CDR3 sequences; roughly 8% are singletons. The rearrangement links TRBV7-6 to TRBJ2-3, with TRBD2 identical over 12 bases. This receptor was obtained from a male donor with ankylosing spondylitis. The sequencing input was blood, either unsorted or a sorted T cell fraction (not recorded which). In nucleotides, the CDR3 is TGTGCCAGCAGTGGCGGGCTAGCGGGAGGGACAGATACGCAGTATTTT. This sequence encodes CASSGGLAGGTDTQYF. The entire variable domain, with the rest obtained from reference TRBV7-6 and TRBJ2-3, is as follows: GAGVSQSPRYKVTKRGQDVALRCDPISGHVSLYWYRQALGQGPEFLTYFNYEAQQDKSGLPNDRFSAERPEGSISTLTIQRTEQRDSAMYRCASSGGLAGGTDTQYFGPGTRLTVL.